The 7 T cell receptor beta chains given below trace back to one sample, sequenced in a study of shared clonotypes between healthy human individuals. The assay was immunoSEQ multiplex PCR, and TCRdb's table has in-frame clones only and misses some. The table lists under 1 million clones, just over 95% of them singletons. Naive CD8 cells lacked CD45RO, underwent positive selection for CCR7 and left out terminally differentiated effector memory CD45RA+ cells. Sequencing was performed on naive CD8+ T cells sorted from blood. The receptors come from a man in his thirties or forties in good health.

The gene calls are TRBV6-5 and TRBJ2-1; D is ambiguous. Germline CDR1 is MNHEY and CDR2 is SVGAGI. There are 12 residues in the CDR3. For the CDR3, the DNA is TGTGGGAGCTGGAATTCCTACAATGAGCAGTTCTTC. This translates into CGSWNSYNEQFF.

The J gene is TRBJ2-7, the V gene TRBV29-1, with TRBD1 identical over 10 bases. Germline V gene sequence: CDR1 SQVTM, CDR2 ANQGSEA. V lost 6 bases and J lost 7; bases outside the gene matches: 9. This CDR3 has 13 amino acids. The CDR3 DNA sequence: TGCAGCGTGACCGGGACAGGGGATAGGGAGCAGTACTTC. Residues: CSVTGTGDREQYF.

The gene calls are TRBV28 and TRBJ2-7; D is uncertain. This CDR3 has 13 residues. Per the germline V gene, CDR1 is MDHEN and CDR2 is SYDVKM. Deletions cut 2 bases from V and 2 bases from J, with 7 bases between. CDR3: CASSLDDPYEQYF. CDR3 bases: TGTGCCAGCAGTTTAGACGACCCCTACGAGCAGTACTTC. Using reference TRBV28 and TRBJ2-7 for the parts outside the CDR3, the full variable domain is DVKVTQSSRYLVKRTGEKVFLECVQDMDHENMFWYRQDPGLGLRLIYFSYDVKMKEKGDIPEGYSVSREKKERFSLILESASTNQTSMYLCASSLDDPYEQYFGPGTRLTVT.

The chain combines TRBV13 with TRBJ2-7; TRBD2 matches at 7 bases. CDR1 and CDR2 (germline): PRHDT, FYEKMQ (reference sequence). The trim removed 5 bases at V and 1 base at J, leaving 2 bases unmatched. CDR3 length: 13 amino acids. The CDR3 sequence is CASSPSGSYEQYF. CDR3 nucleotides: TGTGCCAGCAGCCCTAGCGGATCCTACGAGCAGTACTTC. The entire variable domain, with the rest obtained from reference TRBV13 and TRBJ2-7, is as follows: AAGVIQSPRHLIKEKRETATLKCYPIPRHDTVYWYQQGPGQDPQFLISFYEKMQSDKGSIPDRFSAQQFSDYHSELNMSSLELGDSALYFCASSPSGSYEQYFGPGTRLTVT.

About this clone itself: An end of the junction differs from the germline gene, which may be a read error. The chain combines TRBV5-8 with TRBJ2-1; D might be TRBD2 (5 bases). CDR3 length equals 15 residues. CDR1 and CDR2 from the germline V gene are SGHTS and YDEGEE. The CDR3 DNA sequence: TGTACCAGCAGCTCCCTAGCAGTTCCCGTAGATGAGCAGTTCTTC. Its translation: CTSSSLAVPVDEQFF.

The rearrangement joins TRBV6-5 to TRBJ2-1; tentatively, D is TRBD2 (7 bases). CDR1 is MNHEY and CDR2 is SVGAGI in the germline V gene. The germline V and J ends were trimmed by 9 bases and 6 bases, with 12 bases remaining between them. The CDR3 runs to 12 residues. CDR3 nucleotides: TGTGCCAGTCGGGGGGCGGTCAATGAGCAGTTCTTC. Translated, it gives CASRGAVNEQFF.

The V call is TRBV9, the J call TRBJ2-7; D may be TRBD1 or TRBD2 (5 bases each). Trimming cost V 3 bases and J 3 bases, with 16 bases left between them. CDR1 SGDLS and CDR2 YYNGEE come from the germline V gene. The CDR3 spans 15 residues. CDR3 sequence reads: CASSALPGRIYEQYF. The CDR3 DNA reads TGTGCCAGCAGCGCACTACCGGGACGAATCTACGAGCAGTACTTC.